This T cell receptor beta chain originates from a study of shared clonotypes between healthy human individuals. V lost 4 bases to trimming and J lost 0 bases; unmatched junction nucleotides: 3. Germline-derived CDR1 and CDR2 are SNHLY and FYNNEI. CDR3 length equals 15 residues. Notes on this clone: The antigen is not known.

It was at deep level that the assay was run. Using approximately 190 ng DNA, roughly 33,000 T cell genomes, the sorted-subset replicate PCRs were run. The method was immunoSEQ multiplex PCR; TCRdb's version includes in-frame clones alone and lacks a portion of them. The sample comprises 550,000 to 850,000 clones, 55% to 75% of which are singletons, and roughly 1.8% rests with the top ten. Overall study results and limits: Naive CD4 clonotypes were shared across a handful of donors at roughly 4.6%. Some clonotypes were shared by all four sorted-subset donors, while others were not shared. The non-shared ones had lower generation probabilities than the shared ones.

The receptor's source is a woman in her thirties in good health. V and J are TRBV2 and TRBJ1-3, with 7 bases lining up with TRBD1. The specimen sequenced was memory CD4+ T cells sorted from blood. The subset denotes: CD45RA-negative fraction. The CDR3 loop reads CASSGDRASGNTIYF. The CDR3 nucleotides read TGTGCCAGCAGTGGAGACAGGGCCTCTGGAAACACCATATATTTT.